The sequence of this T cell receptor beta chain was determined in a study of blood T cell repertoires in COVID-19. Sequencing used immunoSEQ multiplex PCR; TCRdb keeps in-frame clones, though not all of them. The table shows 90,000 to 120,000 clones, with 88% occurring only once. The V gene's germline CDR1 is MDHEN and CDR2 SYDVKM. This CDR3 has 15 amino acids. V was cut by 3 bases and J by 3 bases, with 12 bases left in between. The receptor comes from a human donor in a cohort sampled during active COVID-19. Sequenced sample: peripheral blood. V and J are TRBV28 and TRBJ1-5; no firm D call. CDR3 in DNA: TGTGCCAGCAGTTTGTACGGGAGGTCCAATCAGCCCCAGCATTTT. Translated, it gives CASSLYGRSNQPQHF.